This is a list of T cell receptor beta chains from one sample in a study of blood T cell repertoires in COVID-19. Data came from immunoSEQ multiplex PCR; TCRdb stores just in-frame clones and leaves some out. The sample lists about 60,000 clones; approximately 80% were seen once. The sample comprised peripheral blood. These receptors all come from a woman between 70 and 85 years old with acute or convalescent COVID-19. The CDR3 runs from the conserved cysteine through the conserved F or W. Fields, in order: CDR3 protein, CDR3 length, D gene, V gene. A D gene is named only where the DNA matches it firmly.

CDR3 protein: CASSFSTSNTGELFF
CDR3 length: 15
D gene: -
V gene: TRBV5-1

CDR3 protein: CASSLDRVADEQFF
CDR3 length: 14
D gene: -
V gene: TRBV7-2

CDR3 protein: CASSLDVLGLGYTF
CDR3 length: 14
D gene: -
V gene: TRBV11-2

CDR3 protein: CASSKSQGRDTQYF
CDR3 length: 14
D gene: -
V gene: TRBV7-9

CDR3 protein: CASSPASGYGYTF
CDR3 length: 13
D gene: -
V gene: TRBV18

CDR3 protein: CASKKTVLTTTNEKLFF
CDR3 length: 17
D gene: -
V gene: TRBV2

CDR3 protein: CASSFRGRVTDTQYF
CDR3 length: 15
D gene: -
V gene: TRBV5-4

CDR3 protein: CASSLVYRGQETQYF
CDR3 length: 15
D gene: -
V gene: TRBV27

CDR3 protein: CASSEDGGETQYF
CDR3 length: 13
D gene: -
V gene: TRBV2

CDR3 protein: CASRGGQGNTEAFF
CDR3 length: 14
D gene: TRBD1
V gene: TRBV5-4

CDR3 protein: CASSSRTGGHIYEQYF
CDR3 length: 16
D gene: TRBD1
V gene: TRBV13

CDR3 protein: CASSLGDTDTQYF
CDR3 length: 13
D gene: -
V gene: TRBV5-1

CDR3 protein: CASSLFGGARYNEQFF
CDR3 length: 16
D gene: TRBD2
V gene: TRBV5-6

CDR3 protein: CASSELGGQLNTGELFF
CDR3 length: 17
D gene: -
V gene: TRBV6-4

CDR3 protein: CASSKTGFAHGYTF
CDR3 length: 14
D gene: TRBD1
V gene: TRBV7-9